The clone carrying this TCR beta chain turned up a few times. Its antigen is undetermined. The sample comes from a study of immune evolution from preneoplasia to lung adenocarcinoma. Across the whole study: HLA loss of heterozygosity: over 5.5% AIS, roughly 15% MIA, about 32% ADC, none AAH. General study points: Top clone frequencies peaked in normal lung, apparently declining through invasive adenocarcinoma.

V lost 6 bases and J lost 9; bases outside the gene matches: 3. Germline loops: CDR1 MDHEN, CDR2 SYDVKM. CDR3 length: 11 residues. Clones were read by immunoSEQ multiplex PCR, and TCRdb kept only the in-frame ones, dropping some. The table shows under 45,000 clones, with approximately 80% occurring only once. This sequence originates from a person aged 60 to 70 with lung adenocarcinoma. The rearrangement joins TRBV28 to TRBJ1-1; 8 bases line up with TRBD1. Source material: FFPE invasive lung adenocarcinoma tissue. The CDR3 here is CASRGDRKAFF. The CDR3 coding sequence is TGTGCCAGCAGGGGGGACAGGAAAGCTTTCTTT.